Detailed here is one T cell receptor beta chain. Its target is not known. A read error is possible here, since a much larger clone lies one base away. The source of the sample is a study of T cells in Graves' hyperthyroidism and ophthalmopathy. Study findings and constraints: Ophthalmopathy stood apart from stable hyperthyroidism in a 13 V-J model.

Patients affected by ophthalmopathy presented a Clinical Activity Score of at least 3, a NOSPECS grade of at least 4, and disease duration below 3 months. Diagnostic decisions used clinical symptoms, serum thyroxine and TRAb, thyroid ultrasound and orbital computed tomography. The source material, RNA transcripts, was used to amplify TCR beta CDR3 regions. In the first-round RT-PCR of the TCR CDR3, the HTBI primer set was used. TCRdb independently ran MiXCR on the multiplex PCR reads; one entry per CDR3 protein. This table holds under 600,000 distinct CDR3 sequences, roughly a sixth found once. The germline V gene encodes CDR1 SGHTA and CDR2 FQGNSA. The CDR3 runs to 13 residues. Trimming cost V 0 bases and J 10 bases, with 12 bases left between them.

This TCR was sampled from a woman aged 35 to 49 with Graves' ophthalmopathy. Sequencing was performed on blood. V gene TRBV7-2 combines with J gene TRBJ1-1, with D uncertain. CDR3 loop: CASSLAGSGGAFF. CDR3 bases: TGTGCCAGCAGCTTAGCTGGATCGGGTGGAGCTTTCTTT.